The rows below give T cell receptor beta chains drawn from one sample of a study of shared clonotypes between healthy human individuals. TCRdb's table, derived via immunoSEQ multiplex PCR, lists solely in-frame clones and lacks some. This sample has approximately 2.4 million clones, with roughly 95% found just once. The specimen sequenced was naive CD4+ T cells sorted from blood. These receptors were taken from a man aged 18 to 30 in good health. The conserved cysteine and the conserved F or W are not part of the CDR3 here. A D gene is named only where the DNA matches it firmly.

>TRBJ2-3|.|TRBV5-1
ASSPQPGTGTDTQY
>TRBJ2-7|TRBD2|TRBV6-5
ASRRTSGSYEQY
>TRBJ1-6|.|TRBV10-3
AISERQATSLNSPLH
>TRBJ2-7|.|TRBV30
ACPSSTTYEQY
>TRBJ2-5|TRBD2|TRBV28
ASSAQLAGARETQY
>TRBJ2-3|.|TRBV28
ASSLNGVSTDTQY
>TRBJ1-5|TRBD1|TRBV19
ASSIVQGANQPQH
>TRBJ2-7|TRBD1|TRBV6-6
ASRNPGQGTYEQY
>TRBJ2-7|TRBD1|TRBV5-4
ASNRGGGDAYEQY
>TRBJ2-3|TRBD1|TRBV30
AWSEGQATDTQY
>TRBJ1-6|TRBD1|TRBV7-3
ASSLYRGSSPLH
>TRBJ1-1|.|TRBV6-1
ASSARDTEAF
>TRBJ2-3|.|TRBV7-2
WGQGTDTQY
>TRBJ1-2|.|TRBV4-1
ASSPGQGFDYGYT
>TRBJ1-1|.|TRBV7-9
ASSFPQGMTDTEAF
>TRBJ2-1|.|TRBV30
AWSVRRGAPLEDEQF
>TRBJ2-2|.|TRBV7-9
ASSPRGDTGELF
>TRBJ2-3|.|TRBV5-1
ASRFKGDFTDTQY